This TCR beta chain was recorded in a study of OX40 agonist ivuxolimab in advanced cancers. Turning to the overall study: Ivuxolimab was an agonistic, fully human IgG2 monoclonal antibody directed against OX40 (CD134), a costimulatory receptor. The point of sequencing TCRbeta in the periphery was to test whether ivuxolimab changed TCR sequence diversity and drove clonal T-cell expansion. The paper covers the monotherapy dose-escalation part of the phase I ivuxolimab trial, which included N of about 50 patients. Prior anti-PD-1, anti-PD-L1 or anti-CTLA-4 therapy was permitted, and 40% to 50% of dose-escalation patients had received checkpoint inhibitors. Intravenous ivuxolimab was administered to patients every 2 weeks at six dose levels: 0.01, 0.1, 0.3, 1.5, 3 and 10 mg/kg. Partial responses were achieved by three dose-escalation patients, of whom one had hepatocellular carcinoma and two had cutaneous melanoma. Of the approximately 54 patients in dose escalation, about 20 had hepatocellular carcinoma, some 15 had melanoma, 9 had renal cell carcinoma and 9 had head and neck cancer. In the dose-escalation cohort, more than 75% of patients were male, and the mean age was about 55 years, with a range of 23 to 79.

Patients with a history of autoimmune disease or receiving systemic immunosuppression were excluded from the trial. Peripheral blood for TCR sequencing was drawn from every dose cohort at baseline, at cycle 4 day 1 and at cycle 7 day 1. Samples were obtained from an open-label, multicenter, first-in-human phase I dose-escalation trial of ivuxolimab. Adults with locally advanced or metastatic melanoma, renal cell carcinoma, hepatocellular carcinoma or head and neck squamous cell carcinoma were enrolled in the trial. Before TCR sequencing, CD4+ T cells and CD8+ T cells were sorted from peripheral blood as separate populations. CDR1 and CDR2 are drawn from the germline V gene (reference sequence): SEHNR, FQNEAQ. There are 13 amino acids in the CDR3, from cysteine to phenylalanine inclusive. The sequence is cut down to CDR3 DNA, 39 bases in frame from base 1. The V end loses 1 base and the J end loses 5 bases, and a stretch of 6 bases separates them.

Genomic DNA was extracted from sorted cells for sequencing of the TCRbeta CDR3 region. The immunoSEQ Assay was used to sequence the TCRbeta CDR3 regions. The immuneACCESS repertoire file appears here via TCRdb, limited to in-frame rearrangements. These files lack a portion of the clones; in checked studies, under half of the deficit traces to unresolved V genes, and the cause of the others is not known. The sample profile shows around 69,000 clones; roughly 87% of them were found once. Roughly 3.1% of the sample goes to the ten largest clones. General findings and caveats noted by the study authors: Low levels of normalized T-cell clonal expansion were also shown by some nonresponding patients. In the 0.1-3.0 mg/kg groups, partial responders were among the patients with the lowest normalized peripheral clonal expansion, particularly in CD8+ T cells. Which antigens the clonally expanded peripheral T cells were specific for was not determined. After ivuxolimab, expanded clones were on average more numerous among CD8+ T cells than among CD4+ T cells. At doses of 0.1 to 3.0 mg/kg, clonal expansion of both CD4+ and CD8+ blood T cells was observed from baseline to week 6.

Comments on this clone: Its antigen is currently not known. No base qualities exist here, and no much larger clone lies one base off it.

This TCR came from an adult with an advanced solid tumor such as melanoma, head and neck, liver or kidney cancer. The chain links TRBV7-9 with TRBJ1-5; 5 matching bases give a weak D call of TRBD1. The sequences come from CD4+ or CD8+ T cells sorted from blood, collected in a trial of the OX40 agonist ivuxolimab. The DNA is as follows: TGTGCCAGCAGCTTAGAAGGGGATCAGCCCCAGCATTTT. Its product reads: CASSLEGDQPQHF.